This T cell receptor beta chain was captured in a study of T cell responses to AZD1222 COVID-19 vaccine. TCRdb's copy holds only in-frame clones and misses some; the assay was immunoSEQ multiplex PCR. The repertoire includes about 130,000 clones, roughly 92% of them detected once, and about 1% sits in the top ten. V gave up 5 bases and J gave up 4 bases, with 27 bases separating them. This CDR3 spans 18 amino acids. In germline, CDR1 is MGHRA, CDR2 YSYEKL. This clonotype was sampled from an adult in good health. The input for sequencing was peripheral blood, taken on day 0 of AZD1222 vaccination. The rearrangement joins TRBV4-1 to TRBJ2-7; TRBD1 is a possible D gene (5 bases). DNA for the CDR3: TGCGCCAGCAGCACCCAGGACGCAGGGCAGGGAATTATTTACGAGCAGTACTTC. As protein: CASSTQDAGQGIIYEQYF.